This TCR beta chain was captured in a study of Ad26.COV2.S vaccination and SARS-CoV-2 variants. Study background: Donor participated within the Ad26.COV2.S arm of the COV1001 trial. Overall study results and limits: Spike-specific responses of CD8+ and CD4+ T cells were reported to display substantial breadth after vaccination. Vaccine and placebo recipients had comparable breadth of non-spike TCRs. Measures of TCR breadth and depth may have fallen short of total T cell responses.

Only in-frame clones appear in the TCRdb table, and some are missing; sequencing was by immunoSEQ multiplex PCR. The sample holds roughly 410,000 clones, roughly 85% seen once. Germline V lookup: CDR1 KGHDR, CDR2 SFDVKD. The length of the CDR3 is 15 residues. J was trimmed by 9 bases and V by 5 bases; bases with no gene match: 11. This clone was detected only once. Its antigen remains unknown. Treatment reported: 15 to 20 received Ad26.COV2.S at low or high dose, single or two shots; several received placebo; per-sample allocation not given. Sampling happened 63 days after the first vaccine or placebo injection.

The sequence was obtained from a person aged 18-65 years who received the Ad26.COV2.S COVID-19 vaccine or a placebo. The V gene is TRBV24-1, the J gene TRBJ1-2; 10 bases map to TRBD1. Sequences were derived from peripheral blood, sampled in a trial of Ad26.COV2.S vaccine versus placebo. Here the CDR3 DNA reads TGTGCCACCAGTGTCCACCGGGACAGGGGAACGCGCTACACCTTC. This encodes CATSVHRDRGTRYTF.